The 26 T cell receptor beta chains reported below all come from one sample, sequenced in a study of radiotherapy plus CTLA-4 blockade in lung cancer (dated by TCRdb to between 2018 and 2020). The library was built by means of the immunoSEQ multiplex PCR assay. TCRdb took this table from immuneACCESS and kept in-frame rearrangements with V and J called. Such tables lack part of the clones; where checked against another copy, unresolved V genes explain under half of the gap, and the rest is unexplained. This sample has 65,000 to 95,000 clones in its table, and approximately 86% of those were observed once. Jointly, the top ten make up roughly 0.95% of the sample. Here the sequenced sample was peripheral blood, taken from a patient treated with radiotherapy plus ipilimumab. Receptors were obtained from a human donor with non-small cell lung cancer who had stable disease on radiotherapy plus ipilimumab.

V gene TRBV5-1 combines with J gene TRBJ2-1, with 8 positions matching TRBD2. V trimming: 4 bases; J trimming: 3 bases; junction bases outside the gene matches: 9. This CDR3 spans 16 amino acids. From germline, CDR1 is SGHRS and CDR2 YFSETQ. CDR3: CASSPREGGLYNEQFF. CDR3 nucleotide sequence: TGCGCCAGCAGCCCACGGGAGGGGGGGCTCTACAATGAGCAGTTCTTC. Supplemented by reference TRBV5-1 and TRBJ2-1, the full variable domain reads KAGVTQTPRYLIKTRGQQVTLSCSPISGHRSVSWYQQTPGQGLQFLFEYFSETQRNKGNFPGRFSGRQFSNSRSEMNVSTLELGDSALYLCASSPREGGLYNEQFFGPGTRLTVL.

This chain joins TRBV7-2 and TRBJ2-5, with TRBD2 identical over 8 bases. Germline loops: CDR1 SGHTA, CDR2 FQGNSA. CDR3 length: 14 residues. Germline trimming cut 5 bases from V and 5 bases from J; bases unmatched to any gene: 7. The CDR3: CASSLGLAGETQYF. CDR3 bases: TGTGCCAGCAGCCTAGGACTAGCAGGGGAGACCCAGTACTTC.

The chain links TRBV6-5 to TRBJ2-7; a weak D match, TRBD1 (6 bases). The germline V and J ends were trimmed by 7 bases and 0 bases, with 16 bases remaining between them. CDR3 size: 15 residues. Germline lookup yields CDR1 MNHEY and CDR2 SVGAGI. The CDR3 loop reads CASTPAGASSYEQYF. CDR3 nucleotides: TGTGCCAGCACTCCGGCAGGGGCGAGCTCCTACGAGCAGTACTTC.

The chain recombines TRBV5-4 with TRBJ1-2; D gene uncertain. The germline V gene encodes CDR1 SGHNT and CDR2 YYREEE (reference sequence). V was pared by 0 bases and J by 8 bases, with 14 bases between. CDR3 length: 14 residues. The DNA for the CDR3 is TGTGCCAGCAGCTTGGTCCTGGGCATCGGAGGCTACACCTTC. It is translated as CASSLVLGIGGYTF.

The chain uses TRBV18 and TRBJ1-6; tentatively, D is TRBD1 (6 bases). The CDR3 is made up of 15 amino acids. Germline V gene sequence: CDR1 KGHSH, CDR2 LQKENI. Trimming stripped 0 bases from V and 9 bases from J, with 12 bases between. Written as DNA, the CDR3 is TGTGCCAGCTCACCACCCCGGACAGCGGGTTCACCCCTCCACTTT. Protein product: CASSPPRTAGSPLHF.

This rearrangement joins TRBV7-8 to TRBJ2-7; 7 positions match TRBD1. V shed 4 bases and J 6 bases; nucleotides not matched to a gene: 9. This CDR3 contains 14 residues. The germline gives CDR1 SGHVS, CDR2 FQNEAQ. CDR3 sequence (DNA): TGTGCCAGCAGCTCCGCCAGGGCAGGGGGCGAGCAGTACTTC. This sequence encodes CASSSARAGGEQYF. The entire variable domain, with the rest obtained from reference TRBV7-8 and TRBJ2-7, is as follows: GAGVSQSPRYKVAKRGQDVALRCDPISGHVSLFWYQQALGQGPEFLTYFQNEAQLDKSGLPSDRFFAERPEGSVSTLKIQRTQQEDSAVYLCASSSARAGGEQYFGPGTRLTVT.

This clone was seen once. The chain is built from TRBV11-2 and TRBJ2-5; D is perhaps TRBD2 (6 bases). This CDR3 has 13 amino acids. The V gene lost 5 bases and the J gene lost 2 bases, with 9 bases spanning the gap. Germline CDR1 reads SGHAT; CDR2 reads FQNNGV. CDR3 sequence reads: CASSPGLQETQYF. CDR3 coding DNA: TGTGCCAGCAGCCCGGGACTTCAAGAGACCCAGTACTTC.

The chain uses TRBV5-4 and TRBJ2-5; the D is unclear. The J call may be in error: the DNA end matches TRBJ2-7 better. Germline V lookup: CDR1 SGHNT, CDR2 YYREEE (reference sequence). The CDR3 covers 12 residues. The CDR3 spells CASSGVNYEQYF. The DNA of the CDR3 is TGTGCCAGCAGCGGGGTAAACTACGAGCAGTACTTC.

The chain recombines TRBV6-6 with TRBJ2-7; 8 nucleotides agree with TRBD2. Germline V gene lookup returns CDR1 MNHNY and CDR2 SVGAGI (reference sequence). The junction had 10 bases not matched to a gene; V was cut back by 6 bases and J by 3 bases. The CDR3 extends over 15 amino acids. In DNA, the CDR3 is TGTGCCAGCAGAACAGGGACTAGTGAAAACTACGAGCAGTACTTC. The encoded protein is CASRTGTSENYEQYF.

The V gene is TRBV5-4, the J gene TRBJ1-4; no firm D call. The CDR3 has 15 residues. CDR1 and CDR2 from the germline V gene are SGHNT and YYREEE (reference sequence). V was cut by 5 bases and J by 4 bases, with 15 bases left in between. The CDR3 loop reads CASRNREGSNEKLFF. As DNA, the CDR3 is TGTGCCAGCAGAAATAGGGAGGGAAGTAATGAAAAACTGTTTTTT.

This chain joins TRBV5-5 and TRBJ2-2; 9 nucleotides match TRBD1. This CDR3 is 15 amino acids long. Germline-derived CDR1 and CDR2 are SGHKS and YYEKEE (reference sequence). The V gene end was trimmed by 4 bases and the J gene end by 5 bases; junction bases not matched to a gene: 6. The CDR3 sequence: CASSPWTGETGELFF. The CDR3 DNA reads as TGTGCCAGCAGCCCTTGGACAGGGGAGACCGGGGAGCTGTTTTTT.

Of note for this clone: The junction differs from germline at one of its ends, possibly a read error. The J gene is TRBJ1-5, the V gene TRBV27, with no clear D. This CDR3 is 15 amino acids long. Germline V lookup: CDR1 MNHEY, CDR2 SMNVEV (reference sequence). The CDR3 nucleotides read TGTGCCAGCAGTTTACTCCCGGACGGCAACCAGCCCCAGCATTTT. Protein product: CASSLLPDGNQPQHF.

V is TRBV5-1 and J is TRBJ2-3; TRBD1 aligns across 10 bases. The junction had 2 bases not matched to a gene; V was cut back by 1 base and J by 3 bases. CDR1 is SGHRS, CDR2 YFSETQ, per germline. This CDR3 spans 15 amino acids. The CDR3 protein is CASSLLGQGTDTQYF. The DNA of the CDR3 is TGCGCCAGCAGCTTGCTGGGACAGGGGACAGATACGCAGTATTTT.

The chain carries TRBV13 and TRBJ2-7; no reliable D call. The CDR3 length is 16 residues. Per the germline V gene, CDR1 is PRHDT and CDR2 is FYEKMQ (reference sequence). Trimming cost V 1 base and J 3 bases, with 16 bases left between them. This CDR3 reads CASSLVSGVPLYEQYF. The CDR3 DNA is TGTGCCAGCAGCTTAGTATCTGGGGTGCCCCTCTACGAGCAGTACTTC.

This clone was recorded a few times. The chain has TRBV28 and TRBJ2-7; D uncertain. The CDR3 extends over 12 amino acids. CDR1 is MDHEN, CDR2 SYDVKM, per germline. Trimming cost V 1 base and J 7 bases, with 8 bases left between them. The CDR3 DNA reads TGTGCCAGCAGTTTATTCAGGTCGGAGCAGTACTTC. Translating gives CASSLFRSEQYF.

This clone was counted between two and nine times. This sequence joins TRBV10-3 and TRBJ1-3, with D unresolved. The V end was cut by 8 bases, the J end by 0 bases, with 8 bases between. The CDR3 extends over 13 amino acids. The germline V gene encodes CDR1 ENHRY and CDR2 SYGVKD. The DNA of the CDR3 is TGTGCCATCCAGGAGTACTCTGGAAACACCATATATTTT. Translated, it gives CAIQEYSGNTIYF.

This clone occurred once. This chain connects TRBV7-2 to TRBJ2-1; a possible D gene is TRBD2 (6 bases). Germline assignment: CDR1 SGHTA and CDR2 FQGNSA. The V gene lost 5 bases and the J gene lost 12 bases, with 11 bases spanning the gap. This CDR3 spans 11 amino acids. CDR3 amino acids: CASSQSRGQFF. The CDR3 DNA follows: TGTGCCAGCAGCCAGTCGCGGGGGCAGTTCTTC.

The chain combines TRBV9 with TRBJ1-3; TRBD1 might be the D (5 bases). Germline CDR1 reads SGDLS; CDR2 reads YYNGEE. The germline V and J ends were trimmed by 4 bases and 1 base, with 12 bases remaining between them. The CDR3 is 15 residues long. The CDR3 DNA reads TGTGCCAGCAGCCCTCCAGGGTTTTCTGGAAACACCATATATTTT. The encoded protein is CASSPPGFSGNTIYF.

This sequence joins TRBV6-4 and TRBJ1-2, with D uncertain. V was trimmed by 3 bases and J by 2 bases, leaving 10 bases between them. The CDR3 loop spans 14 amino acids. Germline values: CDR1 MRHNA, CDR2 SNTAGT. CDR3 region: CASSEDGENYGYTF. CDR3 nucleotide sequence: TGTGCCAGCAGTGAGGACGGCGAGAACTATGGCTACACCTTC.

The gene calls are TRBV7-9 and TRBJ1-5; 7 bases are a match to TRBD1. This CDR3 is built from 13 residues. The junction had 3 bases not matched to a gene; V was cut back by 6 bases and J by 4 bases. Per the germline V gene, CDR1 is SEHNR and CDR2 is FQNEAQ (reference sequence). The CDR3 spells CASSQTGNQPQHF. The CDR3 DNA is TGTGCCAGCAGTCAGACAGGGAATCAGCCCCAGCATTTT. The full variable domain, completed using reference TRBV7-9 and TRBJ1-5, is DTGVSQNPRHKITKRGQNVTFRCDPISEHNRLYWYRQTLGQGPEFLTYFQNEAQLEKSRLLSDRFSAERPKGSFSTLEIQRTEQGDSAMYLCASSQTGNQPQHFGDGTRLSIL.

The chain recombines TRBV2 with TRBJ2-2, with D perhaps TRBD1 or TRBD2 (5 bases each). Germline-derived CDR1 and CDR2 are SNHLY and FYNNEI. This CDR3 contains 17 residues. Trimming took off 4 bases at V and 2 bases at J, with 17 bases between the two ends. The CDR3 is CASSGQSGTLNTGELFF. In DNA form, the CDR3 reads TGTGCCAGCAGTGGTCAGAGTGGGACCTTAAACACCGGGGAGCTGTTTTTT. Full variable domain (missing parts from reference TRBV2 and TRBJ2-2): EPEVTQTPSHQVTQMGQEVILRCVPISNHLYFYWYRQILGQKVEFLVSFYNNEISEKSEIFDDQFSVERPDGSNFTLKIRSTKLEDSAMYFCASSGQSGTLNTGELFFGEGSRLTVL.

This chain connects TRBV19 to TRBJ2-1; 8 bases fit TRBD2. Germline CDR1 LNHDA, CDR2 SQIVND (reference sequence). CDR3 size: 15 residues. Trimming at V came to 2 bases and at J to 4 bases, leaving 4 bases not matched to a gene. This CDR3 reads CASSIPGLDYNEQFF. The CDR3 bases are TGTGCCAGTAGTATACCGGGACTAGATTACAATGAGCAGTTCTTC.

With respect to this clone: One junction end disagrees with the germline gene, perhaps due to a read error. Different DNA sequences within this sample yield the same CDR3. The V and J genes are TRBV7-3 and TRBJ2-1; 8 nucleotides agree with TRBD1. CDR1 is SGHTA, CDR2 FQGTGA, per germline. This CDR3 is built from 15 residues. This CDR3 is CASSFQTGAYNEQFF. In nucleotides, the CDR3 is TGTGCCAGCAGCTTTCAGACAGGGGCCTACAATGAACAGTTCTTC.

This sequence joins TRBV11-2 and TRBJ2-7, with 9 bases matching TRBD1. J lost 3 bases, V lost 3 bases, and 18 bases had no gene match. The CDR3 has 19 amino acids. Germline values: CDR1 SGHAT, CDR2 FQNNGV. The chain's CDR3 is CASSFGSRGRDRVGYEQYF. CDR3 nucleotide sequence: TGTGCCAGCAGCTTCGGAAGTAGGGGCCGGGACAGGGTTGGCTACGAGCAGTACTTC.

This chain joins TRBV7-2 and TRBJ2-7, with TRBD1 as a possible D gene (6 bases). The ends were cut back, 3 bases at V and 0 bases at J, with 15 bases in the middle. Germline V CDR1 and CDR2: SGHTA, FQGNSA. The CDR3 extends over 16 amino acids. CDR3 amino acids: CASSFDRPKSSYEQYF. DNA for the CDR3: TGTGCCAGCAGCTTTGACAGGCCAAAATCCTCCTACGAGCAGTACTTC.

J is TRBJ2-5 and V is TRBV10-2, with D unclear. V dropped 0 bases and J dropped 1 base, with 6 bases sitting between them. Germline V lookup: CDR1 WSHSY, CDR2 SAAADI. The CDR3 extends over 14 amino acids. The CDR3 is CASSESWAQETQYF. For the CDR3, the DNA is TGCGCCAGCAGTGAGTCCTGGGCCCAAGAGACCCAGTACTTC.